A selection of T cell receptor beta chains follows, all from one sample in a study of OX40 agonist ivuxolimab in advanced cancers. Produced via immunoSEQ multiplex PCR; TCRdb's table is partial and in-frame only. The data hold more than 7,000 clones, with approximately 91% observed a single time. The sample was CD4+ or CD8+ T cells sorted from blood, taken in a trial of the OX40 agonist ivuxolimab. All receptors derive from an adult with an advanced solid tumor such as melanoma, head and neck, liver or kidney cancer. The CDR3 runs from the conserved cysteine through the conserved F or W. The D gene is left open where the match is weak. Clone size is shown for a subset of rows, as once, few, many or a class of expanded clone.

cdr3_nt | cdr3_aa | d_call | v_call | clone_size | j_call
TGTGCCAGCAGCCTCGGGGGTACCACTGAAGCTTTCTTT | CASSLGGTTEAFF | - | TRBV7-6 | - | TRBJ1-1
TGTGCCAGCAGCTTAGTGGTTACTGAAGCTTTCTTT | CASSLVVTEAFF | - | TRBV7-9 | few | TRBJ1-1
TGTGCCAGCAGTTACGGGGACAGGGTGAACGAGCAGTACTTC | CASSYGDRVNEQYF | TRBD1 | TRBV6-5 | - | TRBJ2-7
TGTGCCAGCAGCTTAGCGCCGGGCAGGGGGAGGTACGAGCAGTACTTC | CASSLAPGRGRYEQYF | - | TRBV7-9 | - | TRBJ2-7
TGTGCCAGCAGCTCGCCTCCCTCGGAGCAGTACTTC | CASSSPPSEQYF | - | TRBV7-2 | - | TRBJ2-7
TGTGCCAGCAGCTTAGCTCGGACAGGAAACTACCTAACAAAGAACAATGAGCAGTTCTTC | CASSLARTGNYLTKNNEQFF | TRBD1 | TRBV7-8 | - | TRBJ2-1
TGTGCCAGCAGCCCAAACGGGAACACTGAAGCTTTCTTT | CASSPNGNTEAFF | - | TRBV9 | - | TRBJ1-1
TGTGCCAGCAGGGGACAGGCCAGCTCCTACGAGCAGTACTTC | CASRGQASSYEQYF | TRBD1 | TRBV27 | - | TRBJ2-7
TGTGCCAGCAGCGGGGGTAACGCAGATACGCAGTATTTT | CASSGGNADTQYF | - | TRBV5-4 | - | TRBJ2-3
TGTGCCAGCAGCTTAATCGCAGATAAAGACTTC | CASSLIADKDF | - | TRBV7-9 | few | TRBJ2-5
TGTGCCAGTAGTATATCAGGGGGGGACTATAGCAATCAGCCCCAGCATTTT | CASSISGGDYSNQPQHF | TRBD1 | TRBV19 | once | TRBJ1-5
TGTGCCACCGGACAGGGGGCAAACGAGCAGTACTTC | CATGQGANEQYF | TRBD1 | TRBV5-4 | - | TRBJ2-7
TGTGCCAGTAGTCCGCATTGGGGCGATCTAGCCGCTTTCTTT | CASSPHWGDLAAFF | - | TRBV19 | few | TRBJ1-1
TGTGCCAGCAGTTATCCCGGGACAGATACGCAGTATTTT | CASSYPGTDTQYF | - | TRBV6-1 | - | TRBJ2-3
TGCGCCAGCAGCCAACGACAGGGAAGCGGGGAGCTGTTTTTT | CASSQRQGSGELFF | TRBD1 | TRBV4-1 | few | TRBJ2-2
TGTGCCAGCAGCGACGGGACTAGCGGACATAATCACTTC | CASSDGTSGHNHF | TRBD2 | TRBV9 | - | TRBJ2-4
TGTGCCAGTAGTCTCACCCTACTAGCGGGGGCTTACAATGAGCAGTTCTTC | CASSLTLLAGAYNEQFF | TRBD2 | TRBV19 | - | TRBJ2-1
TGTGCCAGCAGTTTAGGACAGACGAATGAGCAGTTCTTC | CASSLGQTNEQFF | - | TRBV27 | - | TRBJ2-1
TGTGCCAGCAGTGGAGATATCGATTCACCCCTCCACTTT | CASSGDIDSPLHF | - | TRBV6-1 | few | TRBJ1-6